The source of this T cell receptor beta chain is a study of T cells in Graves' hyperthyroidism and ophthalmopathy (dated by TCRdb to about 2019). Background for the entire study: Peripheral blood was sampled at the time of initial diagnosis, prior to any treatment. A discovery cohort of roughly 100 patients, about 40 with Graves' ophthalmopathy and 57 with stable Graves' hyperthyroidism, was used to find distinguishing TCR V-J signatures. Prospective prediction of ophthalmopathy was tested in an independent validation cohort consisting of fewer than 20 hyperthyroidism patients and about 17 patients who later progressed to ophthalmopathy. For training and testing, the roughly 97 patients in the discovery cohort were randomly divided in a 7:3 ratio. In several Graves' hyperthyroidism patients, the study also compared T-cell repertoires from thyroid tissue with T-cell repertoires from blood. Once sampling was done, hyperthyroidism patients were given methimazole at a starting dose of 30 mg daily, whereas ophthalmopathy patients were given high-dose intravenous methylprednisolone. The paper reports TCR Vbeta CDR3 sequencing of roughly 140 peripheral blood samples: around 45 ophthalmopathy, about 75 hyperthyroidism and around 17 progressor patients. Overall study results and their limits: Most expanded thyroid clonotypes (frequency above 0.001) were also detected in blood, a finding suggesting that blood repertoires may reflect thyroid immune responses. In validation, progression to ophthalmopathy was predicted by the model with 55% to 71% sensitivity and around 76% specificity, a median of 6.5 months before onset. A 13 V-J signature model separated ophthalmopathy from stable hyperthyroidism, with around 90% sensitivity and 81.08% specificity in cross-validation and 80%/75% in testing. Sample size was not statistically predetermined, and blinding of investigators to group allocation was not performed.

Worth noting for this clonotype: The target of this receptor is not known. Within one base of it there is no much larger clone, and no base qualities were kept.

Amplification of TCR beta CDR3 regions was carried out from RNA transcripts. For the first round of RT-PCR on the TCR CDR3, the HTBI primer set was used together with the Qiagen OneStep RT-PCR kit. The libraries were constructed in a second round of multiplex PCR and then size-selected and purified. Sequencing of the libraries was done on an Illumina HiSeq2000 using paired-end 100 bp reads. In the paper's pipeline: SOAPnuke was used to process the raw data, removing reads that contained adapters or uncalled bases, had a mean Phred below 15, or lacked an exact match to the constant primer or identifier. COPE v1.2.5 was used to merge high-quality paired reads, and clonotypes were defined as unique nucleotide sequences. MiTCR v1.1 was used to align the clonotypes against IMGT TRBV, TRBD and TRBJ reference segments. Analysis was restricted to V-J combinations with a frequency above 0.0001, which covered about 99% of repertoires. A TCS score was defined as the ratio between F50 (clonal expansion) and ExV (chaos), using BLOSUM62-based TCRdist between CDR3 peptides within each V-J. Welch's t-statistics and random forest reduced around 520 V-J features to around 14, which were used in a naive Bayes classifier (R e1071). The public reads were quality trimmed at Q25 with fastp and then assembled into clones with MiXCR by TCRdb, keeping productive beta chains. Under each unique CDR3 protein, matching rows form one entry showing the most common genes and DNA. The V and J calls were determined by TCRdb, not by the authors. This sample lists about 400,000 distinct CDR3 sequences; about 15% were detected once. About a quarter of the sample rests with the top ten.

Hyperthyroidism patients were newly diagnosed, with disease duration under 2 months, and aged 18 to 65 years. Exclusion was applied to patients with uncontrolled infections, other autoimmune diseases, pregnancy or lactation. Diagnoses were based on clinical symptoms, serum thyroxine and TRAb, thyroid ultrasound and orbital computed tomography. For progressor patients, blood was drawn at the first diagnosis of hyperthyroidism, before any ophthalmopathy symptoms had appeared. PBMCs were isolated from 7.5 to 10 ml of fresh peripheral blood by Ficoll-Paque density gradient centrifugation. Progressor patients were first diagnosed with Graves' hyperthyroidism and then developed ophthalmopathy during follow-up. Total RNA was extracted with Trizol reagent, and quality was checked on an Agilent 2100 Bioanalyzer. Trimming removed 2 bases from V and 4 bases from J; the gene matches leave 5 bases unexplained. CDR1 and CDR2 were assigned from the germline V gene (reference sequence) as DFQATT and SNEGSKA. Measured from the cysteine to the phenylalanine, the CDR3 is 15 residues long. CDR3 DNA is the only sequence kept; it has 45 bases, read in frame from the first base.

The sequence came from a woman aged 18-29 years with Graves' hyperthyroidism that later progressed to Graves' ophthalmopathy. Recombination connected TRBV20-1 to TRBJ2-5; 12 bases in the junction line up with TRBD1. Sequences were obtained from blood. The DNA sequence follows: TGCAGTGCTAGAAAGCCGGGACAGGGGGCAGAGACCCAGTACTTC. This is translated as CSARKPGQGAETQYF.